The 32 T cell receptor beta chains below come from one sample, sequenced in a study of cytomegalovirus exposure and HLA in healthy donors (dated by TCRdb to 2016 to 2017). Preparation of the library involved the immunoSEQ multiplex PCR assay. The multiplex PCR relied on a mix of 60 forward primers for TCR Vbeta segments and 13 reverse primers for TCR Jbeta segments. The clones in this table, taken by TCRdb from immuneACCESS, are in-frame only. Not every clone is retained; where verified, under half of the shortfall comes from an unresolved V gene, and the cause of the rest is unknown. In this sample the table shows about 190,000 clones, approximately 81% of which occur a single time. The ten largest clones take up 1% of the sample. The sequenced sample consisted of PBMCs. The source is a boy aged 2 to 10 in good health and CMV-seronegative.

The chain couples TRBV7-8 to TRBJ2-5, with D uncertain. CDR3 length: 12 residues. V was clipped by 5 bases and J by 0 bases, with 4 bases between them. Per the germline V gene, CDR1 is SGHVS and CDR2 is FQNEAQ. The CDR3 spells CASSRDQETQYF. The CDR3, as DNA: TGTGCCAGCAGCCGCGACCAAGAGACCCAGTACTTC.

The chain recombines TRBV27 with TRBJ1-1; 9 nucleotides line up with TRBD1. V lost 4 bases and J lost 1; bases outside the gene matches: 1. The germline gives CDR1 MNHEY, CDR2 SMNVEV (reference sequence). The length of the CDR3 is 14 residues. The CDR3 loop reads CASSSQGANTEAFF. The CDR3 DNA reads TGTGCCAGCAGTTCACAGGGGGCGAACACTGAAGCTTTCTTT.

In its sample, this clone was seen once. This sequence joins TRBV6-4 and TRBJ2-3; no clear D gene. The CDR3 totals 17 residues. Germline CDR1 MRHNA, CDR2 SNTAGT. The V and J ends lost 4 bases and 2 bases respectively, with 19 bases between them. The chain's CDR3 is CASSATIQKKPTDTQYF. The DNA of the CDR3 is TGTGCCAGCAGTGCGACAATCCAAAAAAAACCCACAGATACGCAGTATTTT.

This chain joins TRBV6-1 and TRBJ2-1, with 7 positions matching TRBD1. The germline CDR1 and CDR2 sequences are MNHNS and SASEGT. Trimming at V came to 8 bases and at J to 5 bases, leaving 12 bases not matched to a gene. This CDR3 is built from 15 residues. As DNA, the CDR3 is TGTGCCAGCCTAAAGGGGGCGCGCCAAAACAATGAGCAGTTCTTC. Protein product: CASLKGARQNNEQFF.

The chain carries TRBV6-4 and TRBJ1-6; no firm D call. The CDR3 contains 13 residues. Trimming took off 5 bases at V and 10 bases at J, with 12 bases between the two ends. CDR1 and CDR2 (germline): MRHNA, SNTAGT. For the CDR3, the DNA is TGTGCCAGCAGTAAGGAGAAACTATCACCCCTCCACTTT. As protein: CASSKEKLSPLHF.

This chain joins TRBV28 and TRBJ2-5; D may be TRBD1 (6 bases). The germline V gene has CDR1 MDHEN and CDR2 SYDVKM. Trimming stripped 3 bases from V and 4 bases from J, with 12 bases between. This CDR3 comprises 14 residues. In nucleotides, the CDR3 is TGTGCCAGCAGTTTGTTGGCACAGGGAGAGACCCAGTACTTC. It specifies CASSLLAQGETQYF.

The CDR3 reads CASSRGPGTDTQYF. The CDR3 DNA is TGTGCCAGCAGCCGAGGCCCTGGCACAGATACGCAGTATTTT. This chain uses TRBV13 with TRBJ2-3, with no clear D. V was cut by 5 bases and J by 1 base, with 10 bases left in between. The CDR3 has 14 residues. The germline CDR1 and CDR2 sequences are PRHDT and FYEKMQ (reference sequence). Drawing the rest from reference TRBV13 and TRBJ2-3, the complete variable domain is AAGVIQSPRHLIKEKRETATLKCYPIPRHDTVYWYQQGPGQDPQFLISFYEKMQSDKGSIPDRFSAQQFSDYHSELNMSSLELGDSALYFCASSRGPGTDTQYFGPGTRLTVL.

This clone has a single count. The V gene is TRBV28, the J gene TRBJ1-4; tentatively, D is TRBD1 (6 bases). Germline lookup yields CDR1 MDHEN and CDR2 SYDVKM. V was pared by 2 bases and J by 12 bases, with 19 bases between. The CDR3 contains 15 residues. CDR3 amino acids: CASSLGGGPDQELFF. CDR3 in DNA: TGTGCCAGCAGTTTAGGGGGGGGCCCAGACCAGGAACTGTTTTTT.

V is TRBV6-1 and J is TRBJ2-6; TRBD2 matches 7 bases. With V trimmed by 2 bases and J by 11 bases, 9 bases remained unmatched. CDR3 length equals 15 residues. Germline-derived CDR1 and CDR2 are MNHNS and SASEGT. The CDR3 is CASSEQGGSGYVLTF. CDR3 DNA sequence: TGTGCCAGCAGTGAACAGGGCGGGAGTGGATACGTCCTGACTTTC.

This chain joins TRBV5-1 and TRBJ2-7; D may be TRBD1 (7 bases). This CDR3 spans 18 amino acids. The V and J ends lost 2 bases and 4 bases respectively, with 25 bases between them. CDR1 is SGHRS, CDR2 YFSETQ, per germline. The CDR3 DNA is TGCGCCAGCAGCTTAAGACAGGGTAGTGGTAGCGGAGTGTACGAGCAGTACTTC. Protein: CASSLRQGSGSGVYEQYF.

The chain recombines TRBV19 with TRBJ2-5; 13 bases fit TRBD2. The CDR3 spans 16 residues. With V trimmed by 3 bases and J by 2 bases, 3 bases remained unmatched. Germline loops: CDR1 LNHDA, CDR2 SQIVND (reference sequence). This CDR3 reads CASSITSGRAQETQYF. The DNA for the CDR3 is TGTGCCAGTAGTATCACTAGCGGGAGGGCTCAAGAGACCCAGTACTTC. The whole variable domain, remainder taken from reference TRBV19 and TRBJ2-5, is DGGITQSPKYLFRKEGQNVTLSCEQNLNHDAMYWYRQDPGQGLRLIYYSQIVNDFQKGDIAEGYSVSREKKESFPLTVTSAQKNPTAFYLCASSITSGRAQETQYFGPGTRLLVL.

The chain uses TRBV5-1 and TRBJ1-1; TRBD1 might be the D (5 bases). V shed 6 bases and J shed 6 bases, with 21 bases lying between them. The CDR3 is 15 amino acids. CDR1 is SGHRS and CDR2 is YFSETQ in the germline V gene. CDR3 nucleotides: TGCGCCAGCACCCATCACGCAGGGAAAAGCTCTGAAGCTTTCTTT. Its translation is CASTHHAGKSSEAFF.

Only a few counts were recorded for this clone. The chain employs TRBV4-2 and TRBJ2-7, with a tentative D call TRBD2 (5 bases). The germline V gene has CDR1 LGHNA and CDR2 YNFKEQ. The V and J ends lost 0 bases and 2 bases respectively, with 11 bases between them. The CDR3 is 15 residues long. The CDR3: CASSQDLGRAYEQYV. DNA for the CDR3: TGTGCCAGCAGCCAAGATCTTGGGCGGGCCTACGAGCAGTACGTC.

V and J are TRBV11-2 and TRBJ1-2; TRBD1 agrees at 7 bases. Germline V CDR1 and CDR2: SGHAT, FQNNGV. The CDR3 runs 15 residues. V gave up 4 bases and J gave up 4 bases; unmatched junction bases: 9. CDR3 DNA: TGTGCCAGCAGCTGGGACAGCCTACCCCTCTATGGCTACACCTTC. Translation gives CASSWDSLPLYGYTF. Variable domain in full (rest from reference TRBV11-2 and TRBJ1-2): EAGVAQSPRYKIIEKRQSVAFWCNPISGHATLYWYQQILGQGPKLLIQFQNNGVVDDSQLPKDRFSAERLKGVDSTLKIQPAKLEDSAVYLCASSWDSLPLYGYTFGSGTRLTVV.

The rearrangement links TRBV6-4 to TRBJ1-1, with 7 bases that match TRBD1. With 0 bases clipped from V and 1 base from J, the junction kept 2 bases outside the gene matches. The CDR3 is 15 amino acids. In germline, CDR1 is MRHNA, CDR2 SNTAGT. The CDR3 region is CASSDSGTENTEAFF. DNA for the CDR3: TGTGCCAGCAGTGACTCGGGGACAGAGAACACTGAAGCTTTCTTT.

The V call is TRBV15, the J call TRBJ2-2; D is undetermined. The germline V gene has CDR1 LNHNV and CDR2 YYDKDF (reference sequence). Trimming took off 0 bases at V and 6 bases at J, with 11 bases between the two ends. The CDR3 contains 15 residues. As DNA, the CDR3 is TGTGCCACCAGCAGAGAGAGAGCCTCCCCCGGGGAGCTGTTTTTT. It codes for CATSRERASPGELFF.

This clone has only one observation. The chain uses TRBV7-9 and TRBJ1-1, with 9 nucleotides matching TRBD1. The CDR3 totals 16 residues. Trimming removed 2 bases from V and 5 bases from J; junction bases left unmatched: 9. The germline CDR1 and CDR2 sequences are SEHNR and FQNEAQ (reference sequence). The CDR3 protein is CASSLYAGTGRTEAFF. The CDR3 bases are TGTGCCAGCAGCTTATATGCCGGGACAGGGCGGACTGAAGCTTTCTTT.

The gene calls are TRBV2 and TRBJ1-1; D ambiguous. The length of the CDR3 is 10 residues. Germline values: CDR1 SNHLY, CDR2 FYNNEI. V was trimmed by 8 bases and J by 8 bases, leaving 9 bases between them. The CDR3 loop is CASVKSEAFF. The CDR3 nucleotides read TGTGCCAGCGTCAAATCCGAAGCTTTCTTT.

The chain is built from TRBV9 and TRBJ1-5, with 7 bases matching TRBD1. Losses at the gene ends were 4 bases for V and 4 bases for J; bases not matched to a gene: 2. The germline V gene has CDR1 SGDLS and CDR2 YYNGEE. The CDR3 runs to 13 residues. CDR3 DNA: TGTGCCAGCAGCAGACAGGGAAATCAGCCCCAGCATTTT. As protein: CASSRQGNQPQHF.

This chain connects TRBV11-2 to TRBJ1-2; 7 bases line up with TRBD1. This CDR3 has 15 amino acids. Germline CDR1 is SGHAT and CDR2 is FQNNGV. V dropped 5 bases and J dropped 4; count of bases not matched to a gene: 10. The CDR3 DNA is TGTGCCAGCAGCCAACGACAGGGACAGCGCTATGGCTACACCTTC. Translating gives CASSQRQGQRYGYTF.

Written as DNA, the CDR3 is TGTGCCAGCAGCTTGACCCCAGGGGCCAGTAATCAGCCCCAGCATTTT. Encoded protein: CASSLTPGASNQPQHF. The chain uses TRBV5-4 and TRBJ1-5; a possible D gene is TRBD1 (6 bases). Trimming left V 1 base short and J 4 bases short, with 15 bases between. CDR3 size: 16 residues. The germline gives CDR1 SGHNT, CDR2 YYREEE (reference sequence).

The chain uses TRBV6-1 and TRBJ1-4; 8 bases match TRBD1. The CDR3 is 14 amino acids. The V gene's germline CDR1 is MNHNS and CDR2 SASEGT. V shed 5 bases and J 7 bases; nucleotides not matched to a gene: 6. In DNA, the CDR3 is TGTGCCAGCAGTAACAGGGGGGGTAGTGAAAAACTGTTTTTT. Its protein is CASSNRGGSEKLFF.

This chain links TRBV4-1 with TRBJ1-2; TRBD1 aligns across 10 bases. Germline V gene sequence: CDR1 MGHRA, CDR2 YSYEKL. The length of the CDR3 is 15 residues. Losses at the gene ends were 4 bases for V and 0 bases for J; bases not matched to a gene: 2. The CDR3 sequence: CASSPGTGANYGYTF. CDR3 nucleotides: TGCGCCAGCAGCCCCGGGACAGGGGCTAACTATGGCTACACCTTC.

This clone came up a few times. The J gene is TRBJ1-1, the V gene TRBV12-5; D ambiguous. The V gene lost 10 bases and the J gene lost 5 bases, with 23 bases spanning the gap. CDR3 size: 15 residues. CDR1 and CDR2 (germline): LGHNT, FRNRAP. This CDR3 is CATTVRPRRITEAFF. The CDR3 DNA reads as TGTGCTACCACTGTGAGACCCCGCAGGATAACTGAAGCTTTCTTT. The full variable domain, completed using reference TRBV12-5 and TRBJ1-1, is DARVTQTPRHKVTEMGQEVTMRCQPILGHNTVFWYRQTMMQGLELLAYFRNRAPLDDSGMPKDRFSAEMPDATLATLKIQPSEPRDSAVYFCATTVRPRRITEAFFGQGTRLTVV.

The V call is TRBV5-1, the J call TRBJ2-5, with D possibly matching TRBD2 (5 bases). The CDR3 loop spans 13 amino acids. V lost 2 bases, J lost 3 bases, and 8 bases lay in between. The germline gives CDR1 SGHRS, CDR2 YFSETQ. CDR3 in DNA: TGCGCCAGCAGCTTATCCGGGAAAGAGACCCAGTACTTC. Amino acid sequence: CASSLSGKETQYF.

The rearrangement joins TRBV7-2 to TRBJ2-1; 8 bases map to TRBD1. From germline, CDR1 is SGHTA and CDR2 FQGNSA. The V and J ends lost 3 bases and 1 base, in that order; junction bases with no gene match: 5. This CDR3 has 16 residues. CDR3 amino acids: CASSLTGALSYNEQFF. The CDR3 nucleotides read TGTGCCAGCAGCTTGACAGGGGCTCTTTCCTACAATGAGCAGTTCTTC.

The V call is TRBV6-4, the J call TRBJ2-7, with D possibly matching TRBD2 (5 bases). The V gene's germline CDR1 is MRHNA and CDR2 SNTAGT. The ends were cut back, 0 bases at V and 6 bases at J, with 9 bases in the middle. This CDR3 comprises 13 residues. CDR3 in amino acids: CASSDSYRGEQYF. The CDR3 coding sequence is TGTGCCAGCAGTGACTCCTATCGGGGCGAGCAGTACTTC.

This chain connects TRBV5-1 to TRBJ1-1; D possibly corresponds to TRBD1 (6 bases). From germline, CDR1 is SGHRS and CDR2 YFSETQ. The V end was cut by 5 bases, the J end by 8 bases, with 13 bases between. The CDR3 covers 12 residues. DNA for the CDR3: TGCGCCAGCAGTACGGACAGATCCGAAGCTTTCTTT. It specifies CASSTDRSEAFF.

V usage is TRBV9 and J usage is TRBJ2-7, with a possible D match to TRBD2 (6 bases). The CDR3 length is 15 residues. Per the germline V gene, CDR1 is SGDLS and CDR2 is YYNGEE. Trimming removed 0 bases at V and 2 bases at J, with 12 bases between. The CDR3 is CASSVEEGEAYEQYF. Here the CDR3 DNA reads TGTGCCAGCAGCGTAGAGGAGGGTGAGGCCTACGAGCAGTACTTC.

The chain combines TRBV6-5 with TRBJ2-2; TRBD2 agrees at 9 bases. Per germline, CDR1 MNHEY and CDR2 SVGAGI. The CDR3 extends over 15 amino acids. Trimming at V came to 2 bases and at J to 6 bases, leaving 4 bases not matched to a gene. The CDR3 loop is CASSYDGGGAGELFF. CDR3 DNA sequence: TGTGCCAGCAGTTACGACGGCGGGGGGGCCGGGGAGCTGTTTTTT.

This clone was detected only once. V and J are TRBV5-1 and TRBJ2-3, with D maybe TRBD1 (5 bases). This CDR3 comprises 16 residues. V was pared by 0 bases and J by 0 bases, with 11 bases between. CDR1 is SGHRS and CDR2 is YFSETQ in the germline V gene. CDR3 nucleotide sequence: TGCGCCAGCAGCTTGGCCAGCAGGGCTAGCACAGATACGCAGTATTTT. Translation gives CASSLASRASTDTQYF.

This clone came up once. The chain employs TRBV6-1 and TRBJ2-6; TRBD2 matches at 7 bases. The germline gives CDR1 MNHNS, CDR2 SASEGT. This CDR3 spans 18 amino acids. Trimming took 2 bases from V and 0 from J; bases not matched to a gene: 7. The CDR3 reads CASSERVAGNSGANVLTF. The CDR3 DNA reads as TGTGCCAGCAGTGAAAGGGTAGCGGGTAACTCTGGGGCCAACGTCCTGACTTTC.